The source of this T cell receptor (beta chain) is a study of T cell responses to AZD1222 COVID-19 vaccine. Germline CDR1 is ENHRY and CDR2 is SYGVKD. Trimming stripped 0 bases from V and 2 bases from J, with 11 bases between. CDR3 length equals 15 residues. TCRdb's copy holds only in-frame clones and misses some; the assay was immunoSEQ multiplex PCR. This table has about 110,000 clones, about 93% appearing once. Note on this clone: What it binds is unknown.

General observations from the study: When two AZD1222 doses had been given, Spike-specific TCR breadth and depth rose.

Sequencing used peripheral blood, obtained 28 days after the second AZD1222 dose. V usage is TRBV10-3 and J usage is TRBJ2-7; D unclear. This clonotype originated in an adult who received the AZD1222 COVID-19 vaccine. CDR3 bases: TGTGCCATCAGTGAGTCGATTTCCCGCACCTACGAGCAGTACTTC. Translated: CAISESISRTYEQYF.